What follows are 21 T cell receptor beta chains derived from one specimen sequenced in a study of siplizumab effects on memory and regulatory T cells. Assay: immunoSEQ multiplex PCR; the TCRdb copy retains only in-frame clones and omits some. The sample yields under 140,000 clones, 80% to 95% seen once. The source material was CD4+ T cells sorted from blood. These receptors originate from a human donor in good health.

The chain uses TRBV11-2 and TRBJ2-1; TRBD2 matches 10 bases. The CDR3 consists of 18 residues. V was pared by 6 bases and J by 4 bases, with 15 bases of the junction left unmatched. Germline assignment: CDR1 SGHAT and CDR2 FQNNGV. The CDR3 coding sequence is TGTGCCAGCAGAACGCTACGGCGAGCGGGGGGGCTTTACAATGAGCAGTTCTTC. Encoded protein: CASRTLRRAGGLYNEQFF.

The chain carries TRBV18 and TRBJ1-5, with D perhaps TRBD1 (5 bases). The CDR3 contains 16 residues. Between the trimmed V and J ends, which lost 6 bases and 2 bases, there was a span of 17 bases. Germline CDR1 reads KGHSH; CDR2 reads LQKENI. CDR3 protein: CASSLAPGRGNQPQHF. In DNA, the CDR3 is TGTGCCAGCTCCCTTGCCCCAGGGAGGGGCAATCAGCCCCAGCATTTT.

This sequence joins TRBV19 and TRBJ1-1; unclear D gene. CDR1 and CDR2 from the germline V gene are LNHDA and SQIVND (reference sequence). V gave up 6 bases and J gave up 1 base, with 9 bases separating them. There are 13 residues in the CDR3. CDR3 in DNA: TGTGCCAGTAGATACGTTGGGAACACTGAAGCTTTCTTT. Protein: CASRYVGNTEAFF.

The chain carries TRBV7-9 and TRBJ2-1, with 8 positions matching TRBD2. This CDR3 is 19 amino acids long. The V and J ends lost 5 bases and 4 bases, in that order; junction bases with no gene match: 19. Germline V lookup: CDR1 SEHNR, CDR2 FQNEAQ (reference sequence). The CDR3 is CASSRSPLAVIHRYNEQFF. CDR3 in DNA: TGTGCCAGCAGCCGGAGTCCACTAGCGGTGATACATCGATACAATGAGCAGTTCTTC. Full variable domain (outside the CDR3, taken from reference TRBV7-9 and TRBJ2-1): DTGVSQNPRHKITKRGQNVTFRCDPISEHNRLYWYRQTLGQGPEFLTYFQNEAQLEKSRLLSDRFSAERPKGSFSTLEIQRTEQGDSAMYLCASSRSPLAVIHRYNEQFFGPGTRLTVL.

The chain combines TRBV5-6 with TRBJ1-4, with 9 nucleotides matching TRBD1. The CDR3 loop spans 15 amino acids. With V trimmed by 4 bases and J by 6 bases, 7 bases remained unmatched. The germline CDR1 and CDR2 sequences are SGHDT and YYEEEE. CDR3: CASSDTGGADEKLFF. CDR3 bases: TGTGCCAGCAGCGATACAGGGGGCGCGGATGAAAAACTGTTTTTT.

The V gene is TRBV10-3, the J gene TRBJ2-7; 11 bases fit TRBD2. V trimming: 10 bases; J trimming: 7 bases; junction bases outside the gene matches: 12. Germline V CDR1 and CDR2: ENHRY, SYGVKD. This CDR3 has 14 amino acids. In nucleotides, the CDR3 is TGTGCCACGGGGACTAGCGGCAACTCGAGGGAGCAGTACTTC. It specifies CATGTSGNSREQYF.

This sequence joins TRBV15 and TRBJ2-7, with 12 bases lining up with TRBD2. The V and J ends lost 7 bases and 0 bases, in that order; junction bases with no gene match: 4. CDR1 and CDR2 from the germline V gene are LNHNV and YYDKDF (reference sequence). The CDR3 is made up of 15 amino acids. In DNA form, the CDR3 reads TGTGCCACCACAAGGACTAGCGGGGCCTCCTACGAGCAGTACTTC. It translates to CATTRTSGASYEQYF.

The CDR3 sequence: CASSISTSGGGEQFF. CDR3 DNA: TGTGCCAGTAGTATTTCTACTAGCGGGGGGGGTGAGCAGTTCTTC. V is TRBV19 and J is TRBJ2-1, with 13 nucleotides matching TRBD2. Germline values: CDR1 LNHDA, CDR2 SQIVND (reference sequence). With 3 bases clipped from V and 9 bases from J, the junction kept 5 bases outside the gene matches. The CDR3 consists of 15 residues.

V and J are TRBV19 and TRBJ1-5; D unresolved. The ends were cut back, 5 bases at V and 3 bases at J, with 14 bases in the middle. The CDR3 runs 15 residues. Germline V lookup: CDR1 LNHDA, CDR2 SQIVND (reference sequence). CDR3 bases: TGTGCCAGTAGTTTAGGAGTAAAGCCCAATCAGCCCCAGCATTTT. This gives the protein CASSLGVKPNQPQHF.

J is TRBJ2-2 and V is TRBV9, with TRBD2 matching 7 bases. Per germline, CDR1 SGDLS and CDR2 YYNGEE. The CDR3 covers 15 residues. Unmatched junction bases numbered 5, after V lost 2 bases and J lost 4 bases. This CDR3 reads CASSVASGLTGELFF. The CDR3 DNA is TGTGCCAGCAGCGTGGCTAGCGGTCTCACCGGGGAGCTGTTTTTT.

V is TRBV5-6 and J is TRBJ1-2; 10 bases line up with TRBD1. This CDR3 is built from 16 residues. The V and J ends lost 0 bases and 4 bases, in that order; junction bases with no gene match: 6. The germline V gene has CDR1 SGHDT and CDR2 YYEEEE. The CDR3 bases are TGTGCCAGCAGCTTGGGACAGGGGGCTGGTAGCTATGGCTACACCTTC. This gives the protein CASSLGQGAGSYGYTF.

This clone was counted a single time. The genes are TRBV11-2 and TRBJ2-3; D perhaps matches TRBD2 (6 bases). In germline, CDR1 is SGHAT, CDR2 FQNNGV. CDR3 size: 15 residues. Trimming took off 1 base at V and 6 bases at J, with 14 bases between the two ends. The CDR3 spells CASSLGASRGDTQYF. The CDR3, as DNA: TGTGCCAGCAGCTTAGGGGCTAGCCGGGGGGATACGCAGTATTTT.

The rearrangement joins TRBV27 to TRBJ2-5, with TRBD1 identical over 8 bases. The J segment lost 5 bases and the V segment lost 5 bases, leaving 10 bases of the junction unmatched. This CDR3 comprises 15 residues. Germline CDR1 and CDR2: MNHEY and SMNVEV (reference sequence). CDR3 sequence reads: CASSPRQGAQETQYF. In DNA, the CDR3 is TGTGCCAGCAGTCCCCGTCAGGGGGCGCAGGAGACCCAGTACTTC.

The chain is built from TRBV19 and TRBJ2-7; D is unresolved. Germline V lookup: CDR1 LNHDA, CDR2 SQIVND (reference sequence). V was shortened by 6 bases and J by 0 bases, with 12 bases between the two germline ends. CDR3 size: 14 residues. As DNA, the CDR3 is TGTGCCAGTAGATACGACATGAGCTCCTACGAGCAGTACTTC. Protein: CASRYDMSSYEQYF.

V is TRBV9 and J is TRBJ2-7; unclear D gene. Trimming took 0 bases from V and 2 from J, leaving 15 bases between them. The germline V gene encodes CDR1 SGDLS and CDR2 YYNGEE. This CDR3 is built from 16 residues. The CDR3 DNA reads TGTGCCAGCAGCGTAGACCCCCCCCGCGGTACCTACGAGCAGTACTTC. Encoded protein: CASSVDPPRGTYEQYF.

V is TRBV27 and J is TRBJ1-6; D unclear. The CDR3 runs to 13 residues. Germline CDR1 and CDR2: MNHEY and SMNVEV (reference sequence). Trimming left V 2 bases short and J 9 bases short, with 8 bases between. The CDR3 loop is CASSLPGISPLHF. The CDR3 nucleotides are TGTGCCAGCAGTTTACCCGGGATTTCACCCCTCCACTTT.

Here the CDR3 reads CASSPLAGGVGEQFF. The CDR3 nucleotides read TGTGCCAGCAGTCCTCTAGCGGGAGGAGTTGGCGAGCAGTTCTTC. This chain connects TRBV28 to TRBJ2-1; 11 bases are a match to TRBD2. This CDR3 has 15 amino acids. Germline V gene lookup returns CDR1 MDHEN and CDR2 SYDVKM. Trimming at V came to 5 bases and at J to 10 bases, leaving 10 bases not matched to a gene.

The sample holds one count of this clone. The V gene is TRBV27, the J gene TRBJ1-2; maybe TRBD1 (5 bases). Trimming took off 6 bases at V and 4 bases at J, with 12 bases between the two ends. The germline CDR1 and CDR2 sequences are MNHEY and SMNVEV (reference sequence). The CDR3 covers 13 residues. CDR3 bases: TGTGCCAGCAGCCCAGACAGCATCTATGGCTACACCTTC. Its translation is CASSPDSIYGYTF.

This chain links TRBV13 with TRBJ2-3; tentative D call: TRBD2 (6 bases). Trimming took off 1 base at V and 0 bases at J, with 11 bases between the two ends. This CDR3 spans 16 amino acids. Germline loops: CDR1 PRHDT, CDR2 FYEKMQ (reference sequence). The CDR3 spells CASSLVGGTSTDTQYF. The CDR3 nucleotides are TGTGCCAGCAGCTTAGTTGGGGGGACTAGCACAGATACGCAGTATTTT.

The rearrangement links TRBV16 to TRBJ2-5; 7 bases align to TRBD1. V shed 4 bases and J 3 bases; nucleotides not matched to a gene: 2. CDR1 and CDR2 from the germline V gene are KGHSY and FQNENV. The CDR3 totals 13 residues. Here the CDR3 DNA reads TGTGCCAGCAGCCTCCAGGGGGAAGAGACCCAGTACTTC. It yields the protein CASSLQGEETQYF.

The rearrangement uses TRBV27 and TRBJ1-5, with D uncertain. The CDR3 contains 13 residues. The germline CDR1 and CDR2 sequences are MNHEY and SMNVEV (reference sequence). The ends were cut back, 1 base at V and 5 bases at J, with 6 bases in the middle. CDR3: CASSLYLYQPQHF. The CDR3 nucleotides read TGTGCCAGCAGTTTATATCTGTATCAGCCCCAGCATTTT.